The next 16 T cell receptor beta chains were all read from a single sample in a study of blood T cell repertoires in COVID-19. Some clones are missing from TCRdb's copy, which holds only in-frame ones; the method was immunoSEQ multiplex PCR. Of approximately 200,000 clones detected, about 85% appear once; the ten largest clones hold roughly a tenth. The sample comprised PBMCs or T cells enriched from blood (not recorded which). These receptors were collected from a man aged 25 to 45 who had recovered from COVID-19.

This clone was seen once. V is TRBV4-3 and J is TRBJ1-3; D possibly corresponds to TRBD1 (5 bases). V was cut by 0 bases and J by 0 bases, with 15 bases left in between. The CDR3 length is 18 residues. Germline V CDR1 and CDR2: LGHNA, YSLEER. CDR3 DNA: TGCGCCAGCAGCCAAGATATGTCCAGGGCCTCCTCTGGAAACACCATATATTTT. Amino acid sequence: CASSQDMSRASSGNTIYF.

The CDR3 sequence is CASSEPGFRISGANVLTF. The CDR3 DNA sequence: TGTGCCAGTAGCGAGCCCGGGTTCCGAATCTCTGGGGCCAACGTCCTGACTTTC. This rearrangement joins TRBV19 to TRBJ2-6; D not certain. Trimming shortened V by 6 bases and J by 0 bases, and 18 bases separated the two germline ends. CDR1 is LNHDA, CDR2 SQIVND, per germline (reference sequence). This CDR3 contains 18 residues.

This chain uses TRBV5-1 with TRBJ1-2; 7 nucleotides line up with TRBD1. The CDR3 covers 18 residues. The trim removed 4 bases at V and 7 bases at J, leaving 22 bases unmatched. Germline CDR1 reads SGHRS; CDR2 reads YFSETQ. The CDR3 coding sequence is TGCGCCAGCAGCAAGGGACAGCGGAATCTGGCTCTATTTTCTGGCTACACCTTC. Protein sequence: CASSKGQRNLALFSGYTF.

The genes are TRBV5-1 and TRBJ2-3; no clear D gene. Trimming took off 0 bases at V and 0 bases at J, with 8 bases between the two ends. CDR1 and CDR2 (germline): SGHRS, YFSETQ. CDR3 length equals 15 residues. CDR3 coding DNA: TGCGCCAGCAGCTTGGGTGTCGGGAGCACAGATACGCAGTATTTT. This translates into CASSLGVGSTDTQYF.

V and J are TRBV18 and TRBJ1-2; no clear D gene. The CDR3 has 12 residues. V lost 2 bases, J lost 5 bases, and 6 bases lay in between. In germline, CDR1 is KGHSH, CDR2 LQKENI. DNA for the CDR3: TGTGCCAGCTCACCAGGAGATTATGGCTACACCTTC. Translation gives CASSPGDYGYTF.

The V gene is TRBV7-2, the J gene TRBJ1-1; 9 nucleotides align to TRBD1. After removal of 5 bases from V and 5 bases from J, the junction contained 6 bases not matched to a gene. Germline V gene sequence: CDR1 SGHTA, CDR2 FQGNSA. The CDR3 is 14 residues long. In DNA, the CDR3 is TGTGCCAGCAGCAGAACAGGGGGCGCAACTGAAGCTTTCTTT. Amino acids: CASSRTGGATEAFF.

The chain carries TRBV19 and TRBJ2-2, with 10 bases aligning to TRBD1. Germline assignment: CDR1 LNHDA and CDR2 SQIVND (reference sequence). With 6 bases clipped from V and 7 bases from J, the junction kept 8 bases outside the gene matches. CDR3 length: 15 amino acids. The CDR3 spells CASSQTTGGVGELFF. Here the CDR3 DNA reads TGTGCCAGTAGCCAGACGACAGGGGGCGTCGGGGAGCTGTTTTTT.

The J gene is TRBJ1-1, the V gene TRBV28; tentatively, D is TRBD1 (6 bases). The V end lost 7 bases, the J end lost 6 bases, and 18 bases lay between the germline ends. Germline V lookup: CDR1 MDHEN, CDR2 SYDVKM. The CDR3 extends over 14 amino acids. CDR3 protein: CASTDRFEGAEAFF. The CDR3 DNA reads TGTGCCAGCACTGACCGGTTCGAGGGGGCTGAAGCTTTCTTT. The complete variable domain, with remaining parts taken from reference TRBV28 and TRBJ1-1, reads DVKVTQSSRYLVKRTGEKVFLECVQDMDHENMFWYRQDPGLGLRLIYFSYDVKMKEKGDIPEGYSVSREKKERFSLILESASTNQTSMYLCASTDRFEGAEAFFGQGTRLTVV.

The chain links TRBV7-4 to TRBJ2-5; a possible D gene is TRBD2 (5 bases). Germline V lookup: CDR1 SGHVT, CDR2 SQSDAQ. V was clipped by 5 bases and J by 5 bases, with 21 bases between them. The CDR3 loop spans 16 amino acids. The CDR3, as DNA: TGTGCCAGCAGCCCCCCCCGGGCGGGTCGCTCGGAGACCCAGTACTTC. It translates to CASSPPRAGRSETQYF.

This clone turned up a few times. V and J are TRBV5-1 and TRBJ2-3, with D possibly being TRBD2 (6 bases). The germline gives CDR1 SGHRS, CDR2 YFSETQ. The CDR3 covers 16 residues. V lost 4 bases and J lost 6, with 21 bases in between. The CDR3 DNA reads as TGCGCCAGCAGCCCCGGCTTGAGTGGGAGCGGGGATACGCAGTATTTT. Amino acid sequence: CASSPGLSGSGDTQYF.

The chain has TRBV27 and TRBJ2-7; 10 positions match TRBD1. Trimming at V came to 8 bases and at J to 2 bases, leaving 6 bases not matched to a gene. This CDR3 contains 14 residues. CDR1 and CDR2 from the germline V gene are MNHEY and SMNVEV (reference sequence). CDR3 residues: CASARDRGTYEQYF. In DNA form, the CDR3 reads TGTGCCAGCGCTCGGGACAGGGGAACCTACGAGCAGTACTTC.

The chain employs TRBV2 and TRBJ1-4; D not certain. The V end was cut by 3 bases, the J end by 3 bases, with 11 bases between. Germline V CDR1 and CDR2: SNHLY, FYNNEI. CDR3 length equals 15 residues. The CDR3 loop is CASSDLGSPNEKLFF. In nucleotides, the CDR3 is TGTGCCAGCAGTGACCTGGGCAGCCCTAATGAAAAACTGTTTTTT.

The chain links TRBV7-3 to TRBJ1-1, with D uncertain. Germline loops: CDR1 SGHTA, CDR2 FQGTGA. Trimming pared 8 bases from V and 4 bases from J, leaving 14 bases between. The CDR3 sequence is 13 residues long. CDR3 in DNA: TGTGCCAGCCGACGTGTAGGGAGCACTGAAGCTTTCTTT. Translating it yields CASRRVGSTEAFF. Together with reference TRBV7-3 and TRBJ1-1, the CDR3 gives the full variable domain: GAGVSQTPSNKVTEKGKYVELRCDPISGHTALYWYRQSLGQGPEFLIYFQGTGAADDSGLPNDRFFAVRPEGSVSTLKIQRTERGDSAVYLCASRRVGSTEAFFGQGTRLTVV.

This clone has only one observation. The chain carries TRBV24-1 and TRBJ2-3; the D gene is possibly TRBD2 (7 bases). V lost 1 base and J 6 bases, leaving 16 bases between the germline ends. CDR1 and CDR2 (germline): KGHDR, SFDVKD. The CDR3 runs 16 residues. This chain's CDR3 is CATSDLGGAEWDTQYF. The CDR3 nucleotides are TGTGCCACCAGTGATTTAGGGGGGGCTGAGTGGGATACGCAGTATTTT.

This chain uses TRBV29-1 with TRBJ1-4, with TRBD1 matching over 7 bases. Germline V lookup: CDR1 SQVTM, CDR2 ANQGSEA. This CDR3 has 14 amino acids. V shed 4 bases, J shed 4 bases, and the junction held 6 bases outside the gene matches. DNA for the CDR3: TGCAGCGTTGCAGCAGGGGGTAATAATGAAAAACTGTTTTTT. It translates to CSVAAGGNNEKLFF.

J is TRBJ1-6 and V is TRBV12-5; tentative D call: TRBD1 (5 bases). The CDR3 has 13 residues. V was clipped by 1 base and J by 9 bases, with 7 bases between them. Germline V gene sequence: CDR1 LGHNT, CDR2 FRNRAP. This CDR3 is CASGLEDISPLHF. CDR3 nucleotides: TGTGCTAGTGGTTTGGAGGACATTTCACCCCTCCACTTT.